This T cell receptor beta chain was identified in a study of control samples from healthy donors and cancer patients. The repertoire was sequenced with immunoSEQ multiplex PCR; TCRdb's copy has only in-frame clones and lacks some. The sample carries 160,000 or so clones, roughly 95% recorded once. This TCR was recovered from a woman in her twenties or thirties in good health. Sample: blood.

CDR3 coding DNA: TGTGCCAGCAGCCAAGGACCAATATCGCAAGAGACCCAGTACTTC. Its translation: CASSQGPISQETQYF. The rearrangement joins TRBV3-1 (or the pseudogene TRBV3-2) to TRBJ2-5; D not certain. Per the germline V gene, CDR1 is LGHDT and CDR2 is YNNKEL (reference sequence). V was clipped by 1 base and J by 2 bases, with 11 bases between them. The CDR3 length is 15 residues.